Following are 11 T cell receptor beta chains from one sample sequenced in a study of cytomegalovirus exposure and HLA in healthy donors. The assay was immunoSEQ multiplex PCR, and TCRdb's table has in-frame clones only and misses some. This sample has about 200,000 clones, with over 80% found just once. Specimen: PBMCs. These TCRs come from a woman between 18 and 29 years old in good health and CMV-seronegative.

This rearrangement joins TRBV2 to TRBJ2-1; no clear D. V shed 6 bases and J shed 0 bases, with 12 bases lying between them. The CDR3 is 15 residues long. Germline CDR1 reads SNHLY; CDR2 reads FYNNEI. The CDR3 DNA reads as TGTGCCAGCAGCCCCTTTCAGAGCTCCTACAATGAGCAGTTCTTC. Its protein is CASSPFQSSYNEQFF.

The chain is built from TRBV7-9 and TRBJ1-3; D ambiguous. Germline V gene sequence: CDR1 SEHNR, CDR2 FQNEAQ (reference sequence). This CDR3 is 13 amino acids long. Trimming took 3 bases from V and 8 from J, leaving 11 bases between them. The CDR3 reads CASSLIGPDTIYF. CDR3 nucleotides: TGTGCCAGCAGCTTGATCGGGCCGGACACCATATATTTT.

V is TRBV2 and J is TRBJ1-5; D not certain. The CDR3 totals 14 residues. Per the germline V gene, CDR1 is SNHLY and CDR2 is FYNNEI. V was trimmed by 6 bases and J by 4 bases, leaving 13 bases between them. CDR3 coding DNA: TGTGCCAGCAGATTGAGGGCGGAGAATCAGCCCCAGCATTTT. Protein sequence: CASRLRAENQPQHF. Drawing the rest from reference TRBV2 and TRBJ1-5, the complete variable domain is EPEVTQTPSHQVTQMGQEVILRCVPISNHLYFYWYRQILGQKVEFLVSFYNNEISEKSEIFDDQFSVERPDGSNFTLKIRSTKLEDSAMYFCASRLRAENQPQHFGDGTRLSIL.

The chain is built from TRBV4-1 and TRBJ2-1; D not resolved. Trimming pared 4 bases from V and 6 bases from J, leaving 16 bases between. Germline CDR1 MGHRA, CDR2 YSYEKL. The CDR3 is made up of 15 amino acids. CDR3 nucleotides: TGCGCCAGCAGCCCGAGGCTGACTGGAACCAATGAGCAGTTCTTC. Its translation: CASSPRLTGTNEQFF.

This chain connects TRBV4-1 to TRBJ1-5; 9 bases align to TRBD1. Germline V CDR1 and CDR2: MGHRA, YSYEKL. J lost 4 bases, V lost 3 bases, and 1 base had no gene match. This CDR3 has 14 residues. Here the CDR3 reads CASSHGQGNQPQHF. DNA for the CDR3: TGCGCCAGCAGCCACGGACAGGGGAATCAGCCCCAGCATTTT.

The V gene is TRBV15, the J gene TRBJ2-7, with D perhaps matching TRBD1 (6 bases). The V end was cut by 4 bases, the J end by 2 bases, with 12 bases between. Germline loops: CDR1 LNHNV, CDR2 YYDKDF (reference sequence). CDR3 size: 14 residues. CDR3 residues: CATSKADRPYEQYF. CDR3 sequence (DNA): TGTGCCACCAGCAAAGCCGACAGGCCCTACGAGCAGTACTTC.

The gene calls are TRBV29-1 and TRBJ2-3; D gene ambiguous. V was clipped by 3 bases and J by 6 bases, with 7 bases between them. CDR1 SQVTM and CDR2 ANQGSEA come from the germline V gene. The CDR3 contains 11 residues. The CDR3 DNA sequence: TGCAGCGTTGAGACCCTGGATACGCAGTATTTT. Translation gives CSVETLDTQYF.

The rearrangement joins TRBV7-3 to TRBJ2-2, with no clear D. This CDR3 region has 15 residues. The V gene's germline CDR1 is SGHTA and CDR2 FQGTGA. Trimming pared 2 bases from V and 1 base from J, leaving 8 bases between. Here the CDR3 DNA reads TGTGCCAGCAGCTTAGCCCGACAGAACACCGGGGAGCTGTTTTTT. Its translation: CASSLARQNTGELFF.

J is TRBJ1-1 and V is TRBV5-6, with unresolved D. The ends were cut back, 2 bases at V and 3 bases at J, with 11 bases in the middle. The CDR3 has 14 amino acids. The V gene's germline CDR1 is SGHDT and CDR2 YYEEEE. The CDR3, as DNA: TGTGCCAGCAGCTTTGGAGGTTCAGACACTGAAGCTTTCTTT. Translating gives CASSFGGSDTEAFF.

J is TRBJ2-1 and V is TRBV7-8; tentatively, D is TRBD2 (6 bases). CDR1 is SGHVS, CDR2 FQNEAQ, per germline. V was shortened by 5 bases and J by 10 bases, with 21 bases between the two germline ends. This CDR3 comprises 15 residues. The CDR3 region is CASSRAGTGGREQFF. The CDR3 DNA reads as TGTGCCAGCAGCCGAGCCGGGACTGGTGGGAGAGAGCAGTTCTTC.

The rearrangement uses TRBV6-1 and TRBJ2-5; D perhaps matches TRBD2 (6 bases). Trimming stripped 0 bases from V and 6 bases from J, with 14 bases between. The CDR3 loop spans 15 amino acids. In germline, CDR1 is MNHNS, CDR2 SASEGT. Here the CDR3 reads CASSEALASDKTQYF. The DNA of the CDR3 is TGTGCCAGCAGTGAAGCGCTGGCTAGCGATAAGACCCAGTACTTC.